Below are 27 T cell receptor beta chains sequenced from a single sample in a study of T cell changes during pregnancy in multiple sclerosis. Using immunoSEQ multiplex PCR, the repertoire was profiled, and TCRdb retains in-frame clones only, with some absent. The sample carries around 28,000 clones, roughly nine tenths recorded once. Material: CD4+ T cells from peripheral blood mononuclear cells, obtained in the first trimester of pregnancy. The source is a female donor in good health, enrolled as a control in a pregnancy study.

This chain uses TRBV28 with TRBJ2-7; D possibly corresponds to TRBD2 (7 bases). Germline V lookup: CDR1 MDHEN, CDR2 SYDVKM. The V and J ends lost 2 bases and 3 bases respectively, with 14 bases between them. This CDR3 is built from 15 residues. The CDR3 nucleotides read TGTGCCAGCAGTTTAGGGGGGGCGTACAACTACGAGCAGTACTTC. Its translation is CASSLGGAYNYEQYF.

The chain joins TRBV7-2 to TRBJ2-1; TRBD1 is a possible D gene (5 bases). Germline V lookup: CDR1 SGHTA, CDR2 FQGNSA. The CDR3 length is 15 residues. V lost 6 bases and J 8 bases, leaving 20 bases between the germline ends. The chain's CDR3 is CASRSGRQNRDEQFF. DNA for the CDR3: TGTGCCAGCAGGAGTGGAAGACAGAATCGCGATGAGCAGTTCTTC.

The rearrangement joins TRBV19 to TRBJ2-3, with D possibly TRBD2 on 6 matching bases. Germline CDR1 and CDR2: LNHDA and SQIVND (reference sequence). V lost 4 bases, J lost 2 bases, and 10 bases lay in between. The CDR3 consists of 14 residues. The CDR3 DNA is TGTGCCAGTAGTACGGAGGGGTCCACAGATACGCAGTATTTT. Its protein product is CASSTEGSTDTQYF.

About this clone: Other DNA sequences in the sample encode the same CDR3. CDR3 coding DNA: TGTGCCACCTCGAGAGATAGCACTGAAGCTTTCTTT. It yields the protein CATSRDSTEAFF. V usage is TRBV19 and J usage is TRBJ1-1; the D is unclear. Germline lookup yields CDR1 LNHDA and CDR2 SQIVND (reference sequence). V shed 10 bases and J shed 4 bases, with 13 bases lying between them. This CDR3 spans 12 amino acids. Full variable domain (remainder filled in from reference TRBV19 and TRBJ1-1): DGGITQSPKYLFRKEGQNVTLSCEQNLNHDAMYWYRQDPGQGLRLIYYSQIVNDFQKGDIAEGYSVSREKKESFPLTVTSAQKNPTAFYLCATSRDSTEAFFGQGTRLTVV.

DNA for the CDR3: TGTGCCAGCAGTGATTTAAGCACAGATACGCAGTATTTT. Encoded protein: CASSDLSTDTQYF. V is TRBV25-1 and J is TRBJ2-3; D gene unclear. The CDR3 covers 13 residues. CDR1 and CDR2 (germline): MGHDK, SYGVNS. The V and J ends lost 3 bases and 0 bases respectively, with 4 bases between them.

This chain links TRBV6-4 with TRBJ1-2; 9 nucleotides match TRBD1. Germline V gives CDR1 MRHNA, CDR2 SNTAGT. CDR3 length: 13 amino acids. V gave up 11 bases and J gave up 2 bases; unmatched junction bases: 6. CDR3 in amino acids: CADRTGANYGYTF. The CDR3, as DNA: TGTGCCGACCGGACAGGGGCCAACTATGGCTACACCTTC.

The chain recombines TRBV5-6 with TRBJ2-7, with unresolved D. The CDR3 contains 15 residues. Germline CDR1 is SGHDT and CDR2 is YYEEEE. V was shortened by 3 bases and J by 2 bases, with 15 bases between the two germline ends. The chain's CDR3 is CASSSFSVVPYEQYF. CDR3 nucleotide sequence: TGTGCCAGCAGCTCCTTCAGTGTTGTTCCCTACGAGCAGTACTTC.

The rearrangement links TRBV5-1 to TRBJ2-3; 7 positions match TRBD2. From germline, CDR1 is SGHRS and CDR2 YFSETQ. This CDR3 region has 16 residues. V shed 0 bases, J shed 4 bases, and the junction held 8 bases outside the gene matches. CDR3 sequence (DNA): TGCGCCAGCAGCTTGGCGATCGGACTAGGTGCAGATACGCAGTATTTT. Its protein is CASSLAIGLGADTQYF.

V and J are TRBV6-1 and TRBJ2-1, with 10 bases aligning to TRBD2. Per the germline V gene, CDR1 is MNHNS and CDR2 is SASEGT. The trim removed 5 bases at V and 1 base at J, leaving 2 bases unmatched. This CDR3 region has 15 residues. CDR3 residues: CASSPSGGSYNEQFF. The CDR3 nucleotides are TGTGCCAGCAGTCCTAGCGGGGGTTCCTACAATGAGCAGTTCTTC.

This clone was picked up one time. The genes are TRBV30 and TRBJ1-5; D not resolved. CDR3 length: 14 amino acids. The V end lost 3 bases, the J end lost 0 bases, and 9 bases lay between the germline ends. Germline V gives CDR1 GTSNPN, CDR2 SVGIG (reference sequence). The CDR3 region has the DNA TGTGCCTGGAGCCCCCCCCGTAGCAATCAGCCCCAGCATTTT. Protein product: CAWSPPRSNQPQHF.

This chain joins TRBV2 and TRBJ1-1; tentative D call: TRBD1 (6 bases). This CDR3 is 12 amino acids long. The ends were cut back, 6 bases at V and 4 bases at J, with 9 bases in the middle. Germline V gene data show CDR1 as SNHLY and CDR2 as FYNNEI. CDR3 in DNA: TGTGCCAGCAGCCAACAGGGCACTGAAGCTTTCTTT. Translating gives CASSQQGTEAFF.

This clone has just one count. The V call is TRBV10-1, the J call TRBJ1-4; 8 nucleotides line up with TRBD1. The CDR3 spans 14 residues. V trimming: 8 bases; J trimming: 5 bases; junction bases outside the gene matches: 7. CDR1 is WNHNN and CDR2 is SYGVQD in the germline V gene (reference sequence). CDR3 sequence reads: CASPSGGANEKLFF. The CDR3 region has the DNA TGCGCCAGCCCATCAGGGGGCGCCAATGAAAAACTGTTTTTT.

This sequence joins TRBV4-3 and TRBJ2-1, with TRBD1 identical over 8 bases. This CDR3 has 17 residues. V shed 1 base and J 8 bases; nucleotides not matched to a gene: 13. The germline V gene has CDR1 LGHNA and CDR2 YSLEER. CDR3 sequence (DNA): TGCGCCAGCAGCCAAGGACACCCAGGGGGCCATCCCGATGAGCAGTTCTTC. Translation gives CASSQGHPGGHPDEQFF.

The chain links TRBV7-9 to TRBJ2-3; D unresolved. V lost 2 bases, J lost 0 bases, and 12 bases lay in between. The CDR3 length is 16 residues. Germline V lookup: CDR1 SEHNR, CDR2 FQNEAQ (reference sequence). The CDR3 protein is CASSLILPSSTDTQYF. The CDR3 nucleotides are TGTGCCAGCAGCTTAATTCTTCCCTCTAGCACAGATACGCAGTATTTT. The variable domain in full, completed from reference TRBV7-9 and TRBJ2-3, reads DTGVSQNPRHKITKRGQNVTFRCDPISEHNRLYWYRQTLGQGPEFLTYFQNEAQLEKSRLLSDRFSAERPKGSFSTLEIQRTEQGDSAMYLCASSLILPSSTDTQYFGPGTRLTVL.

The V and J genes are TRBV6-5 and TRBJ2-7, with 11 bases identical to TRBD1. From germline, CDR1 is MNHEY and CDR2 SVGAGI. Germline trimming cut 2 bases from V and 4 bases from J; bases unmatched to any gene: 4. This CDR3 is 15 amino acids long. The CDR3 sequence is CASSYGQGAWYEQYF. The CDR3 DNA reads TGTGCCAGCAGTTACGGACAGGGGGCGTGGTACGAGCAGTACTTC.

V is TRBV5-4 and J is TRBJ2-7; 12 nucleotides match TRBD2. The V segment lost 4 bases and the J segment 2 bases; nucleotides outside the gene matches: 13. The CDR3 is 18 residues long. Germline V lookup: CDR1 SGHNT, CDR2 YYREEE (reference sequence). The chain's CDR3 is CASSRLKGLAGGTYEQYF. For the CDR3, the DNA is TGTGCCAGCAGCCGACTCAAGGGACTAGCGGGCGGGACCTACGAGCAGTACTTC.

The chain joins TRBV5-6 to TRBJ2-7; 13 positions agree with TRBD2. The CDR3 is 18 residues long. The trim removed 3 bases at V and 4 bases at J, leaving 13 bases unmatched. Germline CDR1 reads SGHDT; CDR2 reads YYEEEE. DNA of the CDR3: TGTGCCAGCAGCTCCACACTTTCGACACTAGCGGGGGGGTACGAGCAGTACTTC. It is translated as CASSSTLSTLAGGYEQYF.

CDR3 protein: CASSPALGRGSNEQFF. Written as DNA, the CDR3 is TGCGCCAGCAGCCCTGCATTGGGGAGAGGATCCAATGAGCAGTTCTTC. V usage is TRBV4-1 and J usage is TRBJ2-1, with D possibly matching TRBD2 (5 bases). The CDR3 is 16 residues long. CDR1 and CDR2 (germline): MGHRA, YSYEKL. V was clipped by 4 bases and J by 6 bases, with 19 bases between them.

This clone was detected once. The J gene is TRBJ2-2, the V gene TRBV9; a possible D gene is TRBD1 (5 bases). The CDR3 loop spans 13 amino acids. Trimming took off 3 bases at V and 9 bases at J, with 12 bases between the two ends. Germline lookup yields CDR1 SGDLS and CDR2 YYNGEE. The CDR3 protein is CASSASQGRELFF. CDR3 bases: TGTGCCAGCAGCGCGTCTCAGGGTAGGGAGCTGTTTTTT.

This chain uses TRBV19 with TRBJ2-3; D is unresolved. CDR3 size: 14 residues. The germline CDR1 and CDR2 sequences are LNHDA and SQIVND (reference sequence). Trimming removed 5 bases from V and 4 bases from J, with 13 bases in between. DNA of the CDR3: TGTGCCAGTAGTTTCTCCGGTGTGGCAGATACGCAGTATTTT. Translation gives CASSFSGVADTQYF.

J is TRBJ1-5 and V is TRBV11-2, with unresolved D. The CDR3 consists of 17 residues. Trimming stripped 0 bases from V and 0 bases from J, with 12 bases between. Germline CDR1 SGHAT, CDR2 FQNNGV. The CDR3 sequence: CASSLEGSAYSNQPQHF. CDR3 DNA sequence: TGTGCCAGCAGCTTAGAAGGCAGCGCCTATAGCAATCAGCCCCAGCATTTT.

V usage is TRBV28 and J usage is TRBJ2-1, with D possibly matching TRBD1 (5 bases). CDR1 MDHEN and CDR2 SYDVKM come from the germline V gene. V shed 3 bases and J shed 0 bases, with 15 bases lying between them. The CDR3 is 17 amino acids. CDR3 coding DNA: TGTGCCAGCAGTTTCAGGGTTCGGAACGTCTCCTACAATGAGCAGTTCTTC. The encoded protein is CASSFRVRNVSYNEQFF.

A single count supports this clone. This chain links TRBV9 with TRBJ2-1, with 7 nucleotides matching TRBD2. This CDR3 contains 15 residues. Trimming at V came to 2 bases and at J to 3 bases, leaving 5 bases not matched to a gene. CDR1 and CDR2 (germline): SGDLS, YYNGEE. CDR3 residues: CASSVGGRLYNEQFF. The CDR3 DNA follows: TGTGCCAGCAGCGTTGGCGGGAGACTCTACAATGAGCAGTTCTTC.

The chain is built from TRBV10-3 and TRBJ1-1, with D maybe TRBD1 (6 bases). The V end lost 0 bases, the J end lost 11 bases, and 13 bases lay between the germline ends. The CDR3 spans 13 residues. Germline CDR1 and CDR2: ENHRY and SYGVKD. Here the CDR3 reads CAISESFDRSAFF. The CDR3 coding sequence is TGTGCCATCAGTGAGTCGTTCGACAGGAGCGCTTTCTTT.

Here the CDR3 reads CASSIQGNYGYTF. The CDR3 nucleotides are TGTGCCAGCAGCATACAGGGGAACTATGGCTACACCTTC. The V gene is TRBV14, the J gene TRBJ1-2; 7 bases are a match to TRBD1. The CDR3 length is 13 residues. Germline values: CDR1 SGHDN, CDR2 FVKESK. The junction had 2 bases not matched to a gene; V was cut back by 5 bases and J by 2 bases.

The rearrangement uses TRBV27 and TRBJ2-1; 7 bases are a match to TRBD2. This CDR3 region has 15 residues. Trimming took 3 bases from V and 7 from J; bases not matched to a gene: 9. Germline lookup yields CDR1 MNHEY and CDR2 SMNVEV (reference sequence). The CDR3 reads CASSFALAGKNEQFF. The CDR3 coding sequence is TGTGCCAGCAGTTTTGCCTTAGCGGGCAAGAATGAGCAGTTCTTC.

CDR3 bases: TGCAGCGTCCGGACATCCCTGACACCCAATCAGCCCCAGCATTTT. The encoded protein is CSVRTSLTPNQPQHF. The J gene is TRBJ1-5, the V gene TRBV29-1; TRBD1 is a possible D gene (5 bases). V lost 6 bases, J lost 3 bases, and 18 bases lay in between. The CDR3 has 15 residues. The germline CDR1 and CDR2 sequences are SQVTM and ANQGSEA.